The present TCR beta chain was sequenced within a study of OX40 agonist ivuxolimab in advanced cancers. TCRdb's table, derived via immunoSEQ multiplex PCR, lists solely in-frame clones and lacks some. Seen here are over 70,000 clones, more than 70% observed once, and the top ten hold 6.5% to 7.5%. CDR1 is DFQATT and CDR2 is SNEGSKA in the germline V gene (reference sequence). V lost 1 base and J 3 bases, leaving 4 bases between the germline ends. The CDR3 is made up of 11 amino acids. Sequenced here: CD4+ or CD8+ T cells sorted from blood, sampled in a trial of the OX40 agonist ivuxolimab. V gene TRBV20-1 combines with J gene TRBJ2-7; D is uncertain. The sequence was collected from an adult with an advanced solid tumor such as melanoma, head and neck, liver or kidney cancer. CDR3 coding DNA: TGCAGTGCTAGAGGGAACTACGAGCAGTACTTC. Amino acid sequence: CSARGNYEQYF.